The 21 T cell receptor beta chains below come from one sample, sequenced in a study of T cells in Graves' hyperthyroidism and ophthalmopathy (dated by TCRdb to the late 2010s). Library generation was performed with multiplex PCR. TCRdb lists the instrument as Illumina HiSeq 2000. The TCR beta CDR3 regions were amplified from RNA transcripts. A first-round RT-PCR of the TCR CDR3 used the HTBI primer set with the Qiagen OneStep RT-PCR kit. The public reads were run again by TCRdb, first through fastp at Q25 and then through MiXCR, and only productive beta chains were kept. Records with the same CDR3 protein are collapsed into one entry carrying the most frequent genes and DNA. The sample table contains under 250,000 distinct CDR3 sequences; only one count was recorded for approximately 24% of them. The ten largest make up around 32% of the sample. Sequences were obtained from blood. Every receptor here comes from a woman between 35 and 50 years old with Graves' ophthalmopathy.

This clonotype was counted at least ten times. The chain recombines TRBV27 with TRBJ1-1; D might be TRBD1 (5 bases). Trimming cost V 2 bases and J 3 bases, with 10 bases left between them. CDR1 and CDR2 from the germline V gene are MNHEY and SMNVEV (reference sequence). This CDR3 spans 14 amino acids. The CDR3 sequence: CASSLDSVDTEAFF. The CDR3 DNA sequence: TGTGCCAGCAGTTTAGACAGCGTCGACACTGAAGCTTTCTTT.

This clonotype was observed at least ten times. V is TRBV7-2 and J is TRBJ2-7; 14 positions match TRBD2. Germline V CDR1 and CDR2: SGHTA, FQGNSA. The CDR3 spans 15 residues. V lost 0 bases and J lost 12; bases outside the gene matches: 7. Here the CDR3 DNA reads TGTGCCAGCAGCTTAGCTCCGGGACTAGCGGGAGAACCGTACTTC. Encoded protein: CASSLAPGLAGEPYF.

Ten or more counts support this clonotype. This chain connects TRBV20-1 to TRBJ1-2; 8 nucleotides line up with TRBD1. The CDR3 has 13 amino acids. Per germline, CDR1 DFQATT and CDR2 SNEGSKA (reference sequence). The junction had 6 bases not matched to a gene; V was cut back by 5 bases and J by 4 bases. CDR3 nucleotides: TGCAGTGCTCGGAGACAGGGGATCTATGGCTACACCTTC. Protein: CSARRQGIYGYTF.

The chain combines TRBV27 with TRBJ2-4; TRBD2 agrees at 8 bases. Germline-derived CDR1 and CDR2 are MNHEY and SMNVEV (reference sequence). The CDR3 is 18 amino acids. V lost 0 bases, J lost 0 bases, and 7 bases stayed unmatched. The DNA of the CDR3 is TGTGCCAGCAGTTTATCAGCGGGACTAGAGATAGCCAAAAACATTCAGTACTTC. Its translation is CASSLSAGLEIAKNIQYF.

On this clonotype itself: One base away lies a much larger clone, so this may be a sequencing read error. No conserved phenylalanine or tryptophan is present at the end of the CDR3, so a read error is the likely explanation. The chain links TRBV20-1 to TRBJ2-7; 11 nucleotides agree with TRBD2. Germline V lookup: CDR1 DFQATT, CDR2 SNEGSKA (reference sequence). The V segment lost 6 bases and the J segment 3 bases; nucleotides outside the gene matches: 4. The CDR3 covers 13 residues. The CDR3 loop is CSAEGLADYEQYI. The CDR3 nucleotides are TGCAGTGCGGAGGGACTAGCGGACTACGAGCAGTACATC.

This clonotype was recorded at least ten times. The chain joins TRBV20-1 to TRBJ1-2; D not resolved. CDR1 is DFQATT, CDR2 SNEGSKA, per germline (reference sequence). V lost 1 base and J lost 7, with 13 bases in between. CDR3 length: 13 residues. DNA for the CDR3: TGCAGTGCTAGAGGTGACGGCCCTTTTGGCTACACCTTC. This gives the protein CSARGDGPFGYTF.

V is TRBV28 and J is TRBJ2-6; 8 nucleotides align to TRBD1. Germline loops: CDR1 MDHEN, CDR2 SYDVKM. This CDR3 has 16 amino acids. V dropped 6 bases and J dropped 0; count of bases not matched to a gene: 4. The CDR3 region is CASRRQGSSGANVLTF. CDR3 DNA: TGTGCCAGCAGGAGACAGGGGAGCTCTGGGGCCAACGTCCTGACTTTC.

Ten or more counts support this clonotype. The chain combines TRBV7-8 with TRBJ2-7; 11 nucleotides match TRBD2. Germline V gives CDR1 SGHVS, CDR2 FQNEAQ. The CDR3 runs to 17 residues. Losses at the gene ends were 5 bases for V and 2 bases for J; bases not matched to a gene: 11. CDR3 DNA sequence: TGTGCCAGCAGCCGGGGGACTAGCGGAGGCCTCACCTACGAGCAGTACTTC. As protein: CASSRGTSGGLTYEQYF. The variable domain in full, completed from reference TRBV7-8 and TRBJ2-7, reads GAGVSQSPRYKVAKRGQDVALRCDPISGHVSLFWYQQALGQGPEFLTYFQNEAQLDKSGLPSDRFFAERPEGSVSTLKIQRTQQEDSAVYLCASSRGTSGGLTYEQYFGPGTRLTVT.

At least ten counts were recorded for this clonotype. The rearrangement links TRBV19 to TRBJ1-2; D unclear. Trimming removed 5 bases at V and 2 bases at J, with 12 bases between. This CDR3 spans 14 amino acids. Looked up from germline, CDR1 is LNHDA and CDR2 is SQIVND (reference sequence). The chain's CDR3 is CASSPPSRNYGYTF. The CDR3 nucleotides are TGTGCCAGTAGTCCCCCGTCTCGGAACTATGGCTACACCTTC.

The sample holds many counts of this clonotype. This sequence joins TRBV20-1 and TRBJ1-2; D ambiguous. V dropped 0 bases and J dropped 2 bases, with 16 bases sitting between them. This CDR3 comprises 16 residues. In germline, CDR1 is DFQATT, CDR2 SNEGSKA (reference sequence). CDR3 in DNA: TGCAGTGCTAGAGAGGCGTTCAGGTCCGAAAACTATGGCTACACCTTC. This gives the protein CSAREAFRSENYGYTF.

This clonotype was picked up many times. The genes are TRBV29-1 and TRBJ1-1; D unclear. V shed 6 bases and J shed 5 bases, with 16 bases lying between them. The CDR3 is 13 residues long. Germline loops: CDR1 SQVTM, CDR2 ANQGSEA. The CDR3 spells CSVQTHPGTEAFF. The CDR3 DNA reads as TGCAGCGTACAGACTCACCCTGGGACTGAAGCTTTCTTT.

This clonotype was seen repeatedly, ten times or more. CDR3 DNA sequence: TGCAGCGTTGAAGAACTAGCGGGCATTTCGTACCAAGAGACCCAGTACTTC. It specifies CSVEELAGISYQETQYF. The V and J genes are TRBV29-1 and TRBJ2-5, with 9 bases matching TRBD2. This CDR3 comprises 17 residues. The V gene's germline CDR1 is SQVTM and CDR2 ANQGSEA. J lost 0 bases, V lost 0 bases, and 8 bases had no gene match.

A word on this clonotype: A much larger clone differs by one base, so this may be a read error. This sequence joins TRBV7-9 and TRBJ2-5, with D unresolved. The CDR3 runs to 16 residues. Germline-derived CDR1 and CDR2 are SEHNR and FQNEAQ (reference sequence). CDR3 DNA sequence: TGTGCCAGCAGCTTAGAAGGGTCCTTTCTCCAAGAGACCCTGTACTTC. Translated: CASSLEGSFLQETLYF. The full variable domain, with the rest looked up from reference TRBV7-9 and TRBJ2-5, is DTGVSQNPRHKITKRGQNVTFRCDPISEHNRLYWYRQTLGQGPEFLTYFQNEAQLEKSRLLSDRFSAERPKGSFSTLEIQRTEQGDSAMYLCASSLEGSFLQETLYFGPGTRLLVL.

At least ten counts were recorded for this clonotype. An end of the junction does not agree with germline; a read error may underlie this. The CDR3 region has the DNA TGTGCCAGCAGCGAAGAGACAGGGGCCGAGACCCAGTACTTC. Residues: CASSEETGAETQYF. The chain recombines TRBV6-1 with TRBJ2-5; 8 bases are a match to TRBD1. The CDR3 spans 14 residues. Germline CDR1 and CDR2: MNHNS and SASEGT.

The table lists this clonotype with a count of one. The chain combines TRBV20-1 with TRBJ2-5; possibly TRBD2 for D (5 bases). The CDR3 runs 12 residues. The germline gives CDR1 DFQATT, CDR2 SNEGSKA (reference sequence). Trimming left V 4 bases short and J 5 bases short, with 11 bases between. CDR3 protein: CSATFGGETQYF. The CDR3 DNA sequence: TGCAGTGCTACCTTCGGCGGGGAGACCCAGTACTTC.

This clonotype was observed many times. This rearrangement joins TRBV24-1 to TRBJ2-5; TRBD1 agrees at 8 bases. CDR1 is KGHDR and CDR2 is SFDVKD in the germline V gene. V was pared by 1 base and J by 4 bases, with 10 bases of the junction left unmatched. The CDR3 has 17 residues. The CDR3 bases are TGTGCCACCAGTGATTTCATCAACCGAGACAGGGGAGAGACCCAGTACTTC. Translation gives CATSDFINRDRGETQYF.

Ten or more counts support this clonotype. V and J are TRBV11-2 and TRBJ2-2; TRBD1 aligns across 11 bases. Germline V gives CDR1 SGHAT, CDR2 FQNNGV. With V trimmed by 5 bases and J by 0 bases, 5 bases remained unmatched. CDR3 size: 17 residues. CDR3 bases: TGTGCCAGCAGCATGAGGACAGGGGGCGCGAACACCGGGGAGCTGTTTTTT. Amino acid sequence: CASSMRTGGANTGELFF.

There are many counts of this clonotype. This chain links TRBV20-1 with TRBJ1-2; tentatively, D is TRBD1 (5 bases). Germline CDR1 and CDR2: DFQATT and SNEGSKA (reference sequence). The ends were cut back, 6 bases at V and 5 bases at J, with 19 bases in the middle. The CDR3 has 14 residues. DNA for the CDR3: TGCAGTGCGTCCCAGGGAGGGATTTATTATGGCTACACCTTC. It encodes CSASQGGIYYGYTF.

This clonotype was counted a few times. The rearrangement uses TRBV6-1 and TRBJ2-5, with D possibly being TRBD1 or TRBD2 (5 bases each). The CDR3 has 18 amino acids. Per germline, CDR1 MNHNS and CDR2 SASEGT. V was trimmed by 7 bases and J by 2 bases, leaving 26 bases between them. CDR3 sequence (DNA): TGTGCCAGCACCCGGGACCTCCCCGGCCAATGGGAGCAAGAGACCCAGTACTTC. The encoded protein is CASTRDLPGQWEQETQYF.

This clonotype has ten or more counts. CDR3 nucleotide sequence: TGTGCCAGCAGCCATAGCGGGAGCCGGGAGACCCAGTACTTC. Its protein is CASSHSGSRETQYF. The chain joins TRBV9 to TRBJ2-5; 9 bases are a match to TRBD2. The CDR3 has 14 residues. CDR1 SGDLS and CDR2 YYNGEE come from the germline V gene. Losses at the gene ends were 4 bases for V and 5 bases for J; bases not matched to a gene: 6. The whole variable domain, filled in from reference TRBV9 and TRBJ2-5, reads DSGVTQTPKHLITATGQRVTLRCSPRSGDLSVYWYQQSLDQGLQFLIQYYNGEERAKGNILERFSAQQFPDLHSELNLSSLELGDSALYFCASSHSGSRETQYFGPGTRLLVL.

V gene TRBV29-1 combines with J gene TRBJ1-1; D not certain. Trimming took 6 bases from V and 1 from J, leaving 3 bases between them. The CDR3 length is 10 residues. The V gene's germline CDR1 is SQVTM and CDR2 ANQGSEA. The CDR3 loop is CSVSNTEAFF. The CDR3 DNA reads TGCAGCGTCTCGAACACTGAAGCTTTCTTT. Based on the CDR3 plus reference TRBV29-1 and TRBJ1-1, the full variable domain is SAVISQKPSRDICQRGTSLTIQCQVDSQVTMMFWYRQQPGQSLTLIATANQGSEATYESGFVIDKFPISRPNLTFSTLTVSNMSPEDSSIYLCSVSNTEAFFGQGTRLTVV.